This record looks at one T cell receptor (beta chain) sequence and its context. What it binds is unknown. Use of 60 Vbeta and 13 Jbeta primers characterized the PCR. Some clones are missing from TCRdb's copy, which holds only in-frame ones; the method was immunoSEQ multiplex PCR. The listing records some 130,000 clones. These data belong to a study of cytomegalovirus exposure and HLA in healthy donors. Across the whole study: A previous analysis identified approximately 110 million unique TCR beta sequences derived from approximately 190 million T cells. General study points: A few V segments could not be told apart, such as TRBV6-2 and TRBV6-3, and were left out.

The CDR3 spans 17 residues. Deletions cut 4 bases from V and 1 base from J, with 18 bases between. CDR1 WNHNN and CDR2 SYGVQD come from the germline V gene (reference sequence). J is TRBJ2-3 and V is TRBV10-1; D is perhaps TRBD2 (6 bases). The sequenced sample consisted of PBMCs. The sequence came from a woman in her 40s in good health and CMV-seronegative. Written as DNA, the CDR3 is TGCGCCAGCAGTGGTGCGGGACTGCACCACTGCACAGATACGCAGTATTTT. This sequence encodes CASSGAGLHHCTDTQYF.